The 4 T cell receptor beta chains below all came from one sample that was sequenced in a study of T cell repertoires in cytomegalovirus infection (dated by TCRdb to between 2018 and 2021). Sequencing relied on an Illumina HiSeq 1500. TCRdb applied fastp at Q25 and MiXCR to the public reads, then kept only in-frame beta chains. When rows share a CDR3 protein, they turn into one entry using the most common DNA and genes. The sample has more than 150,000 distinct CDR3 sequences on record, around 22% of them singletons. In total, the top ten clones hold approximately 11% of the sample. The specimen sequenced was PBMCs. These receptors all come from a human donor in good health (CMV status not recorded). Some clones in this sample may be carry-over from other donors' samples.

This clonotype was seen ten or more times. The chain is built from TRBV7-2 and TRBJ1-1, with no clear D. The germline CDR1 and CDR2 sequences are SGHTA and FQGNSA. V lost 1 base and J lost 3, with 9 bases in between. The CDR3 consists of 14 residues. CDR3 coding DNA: TGTGCCAGCAGCTTAGTTGGAACGGACACTGAAGCTTTCTTT. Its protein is CASSLVGTDTEAFF.

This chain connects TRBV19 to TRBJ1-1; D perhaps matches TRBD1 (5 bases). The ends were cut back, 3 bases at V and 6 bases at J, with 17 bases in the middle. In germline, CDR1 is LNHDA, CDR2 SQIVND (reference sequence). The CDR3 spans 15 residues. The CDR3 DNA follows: TGTGCCAGTAGTATTGACGGGACTCCGGAGGCTGAAGCTTTCTTT. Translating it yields CASSIDGTPEAEAFF.

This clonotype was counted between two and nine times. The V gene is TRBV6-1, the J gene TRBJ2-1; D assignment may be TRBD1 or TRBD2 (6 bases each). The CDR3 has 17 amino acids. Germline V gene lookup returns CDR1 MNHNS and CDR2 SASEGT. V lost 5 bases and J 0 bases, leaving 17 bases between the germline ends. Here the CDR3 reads CASSHDGGPSSYNEQFF. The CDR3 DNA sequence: TGTGCCAGCAGTCACGACGGGGGCCCCAGCTCCTACAATGAGCAGTTCTTC.

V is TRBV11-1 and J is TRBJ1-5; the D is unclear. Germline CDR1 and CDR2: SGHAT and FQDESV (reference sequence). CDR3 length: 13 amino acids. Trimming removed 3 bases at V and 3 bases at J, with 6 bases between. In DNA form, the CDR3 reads TGTGCCAGCAGCTTCAGCGCCAATCAGCCCCAGCATTTT. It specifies CASSFSANQPQHF.